The T cell receptor beta chain under discussion was sequenced for a study of cytomegalovirus exposure and HLA in healthy donors. Notes on the study in general: In the analysis, some V segments, TRBV6-2 and TRBV6-3 included, were excluded as indistinguishable.

13 Jbeta primers and 60 Vbeta primers were used for the PCR. Profiled with immunoSEQ multiplex PCR; TCRdb holds only in-frame clones, not every one. The table has about 64,000 clones, 85% seen once. Note on this clone: Antigen unknown.

Trimming shortened V by 6 bases and J by 7 bases, and 19 bases separated the two germline ends. Germline V gives CDR1 SGHRS, CDR2 YFSETQ. The CDR3 runs 14 residues. The chain uses TRBV5-1 and TRBJ1-1; D gene ambiguous. This clonotype originated in a female donor in good health and CMV-seronegative. The sequenced material came from PBMCs. CDR3 sequence reads: CASKISTGDVEAFF. DNA for the CDR3: TGCGCCAGCAAGATCTCGACGGGAGACGTTGAAGCTTTCTTT.